This TCR beta chain was observed in a study of T cell responses to AZD1222 COVID-19 vaccine. Sequencing used immunoSEQ multiplex PCR; TCRdb keeps in-frame clones, though not all of them. The sample gives 25,000 to 30,000 clones, approximately 78% of which show up once; 5.8% is in the top ten. V lost 8 bases, J lost 7 bases, and 8 bases lay in between. The CDR3 spans 11 residues. Sequenced material: peripheral blood, taken on day 0 of AZD1222 vaccination. The V gene is TRBV12-3 or TRBV12-4, the J gene TRBJ2-2; D possibly corresponds to TRBD2 (5 bases). The clonotype comes from an adult in good health. Here the CDR3 reads CASRGIGELFF. In DNA, the CDR3 is TGTGCCAGCCGGGGAATCGGGGAGCTGTTTTTT.